This T cell receptor beta chain originates from a study of OX40 agonist ivuxolimab in advanced cancers. Study information: About 44% of patients had received prior checkpoint inhibitor therapy. Study conclusions and caveats: The average count of expanded clones was higher among CD8+ T cells than among CD4+. Nonresponders included some who also had low normalized T-cell clonal expansion.

TCRdb keeps only in-frame clones here, not all; method: immunoSEQ multiplex PCR. The sample includes roughly 40,000 clones, approximately 91% of them seen just once. Per the germline V gene, CDR1 is GTSNPN and CDR2 is SVGIG (reference sequence). The CDR3 length is 15 residues. The J segment lost 6 bases and the V segment lost 7 bases, leaving 18 bases of the junction unmatched. Systemic immunosuppression or autoimmune disease history was grounds to exclude patients. About this clone: What it recognizes is unknown.

V usage is TRBV30 and J usage is TRBJ2-7, with 7 bases fitting TRBD1. The TCR originated in an adult with an advanced solid tumor such as melanoma, head and neck, liver or kidney cancer. The sequences come from CD4+ or CD8+ T cells sorted from blood, collected in a trial of the OX40 agonist ivuxolimab. The chain's CDR3 is CAYTPSGTAFTEQYF. The CDR3 nucleotides are TGTGCCTACACCCCTTCTGGGACAGCCTTTACCGAGCAGTACTTC.